The clone carrying this T cell receptor (beta chain) has at least ten counts. This record belongs to a study of T cells in Graves' hyperthyroidism and ophthalmopathy. V lost 7 bases to trimming and J lost 4 bases; unmatched junction nucleotides: 10. CDR3 length equals 18 residues. Germline-derived CDR1 and CDR2 are SGHVS and FQNEAQ. TCR beta CDR3 regions were amplified from RNA transcripts. Initially, a first-round RT-PCR of the TCR CDR3 employed the HTBI primer set. In TCRdb, the multiplex PCR reads were re-called with MiXCR into one record per CDR3 protein. The table lists about 560,000 distinct CDR3 sequences, 16% of them singletons.

The chain couples TRBV7-8 to TRBJ2-1, with 16 bases fitting TRBD2. This receptor was taken from a woman aged 18-29 years with Graves' hyperthyroidism. Sequencing was performed on blood. The CDR3 DNA follows: TGTGCCAGCACCGGAGGGGGACTAGCGGGAGGGAGATACAATGAGCAGTTCTTC. Its translation: CASTGGGLAGGRYNEQFF. Complete variable domain (other parts from reference TRBV7-8 and TRBJ2-1): GAGVSQSPRYKVAKRGQDVALRCDPISGHVSLFWYQQALGQGPEFLTYFQNEAQLDKSGLPSDRFFAERPEGSVSTLKIQRTQQEDSAVYLCASTGGGLAGGRYNEQFFGPGTRLTVL.